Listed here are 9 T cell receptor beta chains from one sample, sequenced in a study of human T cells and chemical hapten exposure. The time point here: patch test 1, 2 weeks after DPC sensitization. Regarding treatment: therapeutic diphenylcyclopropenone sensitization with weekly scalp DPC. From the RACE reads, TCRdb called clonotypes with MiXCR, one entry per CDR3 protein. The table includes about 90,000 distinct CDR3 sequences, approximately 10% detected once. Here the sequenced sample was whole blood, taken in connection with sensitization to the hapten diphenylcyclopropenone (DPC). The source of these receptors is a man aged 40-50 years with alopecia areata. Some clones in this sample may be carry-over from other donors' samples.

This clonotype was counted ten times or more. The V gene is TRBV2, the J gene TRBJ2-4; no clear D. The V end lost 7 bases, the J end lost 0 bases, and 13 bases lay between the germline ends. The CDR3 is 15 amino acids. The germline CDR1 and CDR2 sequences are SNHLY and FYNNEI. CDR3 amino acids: CASILSRVAKNIQYF. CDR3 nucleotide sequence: TGTGCCAGCATCTTAAGTCGGGTAGCCAAAAACATTCAGTACTTC.

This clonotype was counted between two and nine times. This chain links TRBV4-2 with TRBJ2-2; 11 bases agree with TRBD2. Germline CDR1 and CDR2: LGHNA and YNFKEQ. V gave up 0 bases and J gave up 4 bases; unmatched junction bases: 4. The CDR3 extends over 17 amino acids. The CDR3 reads CASSQEVAGGPTGELFF. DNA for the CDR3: TGTGCCAGCAGCCAAGAAGTAGCGGGAGGGCCCACCGGGGAGCTGTTTTTT.

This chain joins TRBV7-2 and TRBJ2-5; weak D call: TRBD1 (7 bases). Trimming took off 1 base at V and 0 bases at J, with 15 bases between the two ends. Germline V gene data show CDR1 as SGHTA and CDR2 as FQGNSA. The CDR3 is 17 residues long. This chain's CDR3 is CASSLGGGGAHQETQYF. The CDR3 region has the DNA TGTGCCAGCAGCTTAGGAGGGGGCGGGGCCCACCAAGAGACCCAGTACTTC.

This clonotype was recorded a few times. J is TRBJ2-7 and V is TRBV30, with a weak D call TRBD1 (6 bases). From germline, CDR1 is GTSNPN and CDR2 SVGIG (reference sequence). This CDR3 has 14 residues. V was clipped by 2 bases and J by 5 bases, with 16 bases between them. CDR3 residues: CAWSSTGTWDEQYF. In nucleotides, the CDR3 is TGTGCCTGGAGTTCGACAGGAACTTGGGACGAGCAGTACTTC.

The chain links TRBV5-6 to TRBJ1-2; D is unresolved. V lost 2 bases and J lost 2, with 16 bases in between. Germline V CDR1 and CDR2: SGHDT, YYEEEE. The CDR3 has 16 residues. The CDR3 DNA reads TGTGCCAGCAGCTTCTCATTGCTGGAAAGGAACTATGGCTACACCTTC. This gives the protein CASSFSLLERNYGYTF.

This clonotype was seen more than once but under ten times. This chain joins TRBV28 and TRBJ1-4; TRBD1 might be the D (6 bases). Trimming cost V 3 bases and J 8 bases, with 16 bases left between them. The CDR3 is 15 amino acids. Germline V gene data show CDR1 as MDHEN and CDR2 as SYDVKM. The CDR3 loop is CASSFRGAQGEKLFF. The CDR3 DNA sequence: TGTGCCAGCAGTTTCCGGGGGGCGCAAGGGGAAAAACTGTTTTTT.

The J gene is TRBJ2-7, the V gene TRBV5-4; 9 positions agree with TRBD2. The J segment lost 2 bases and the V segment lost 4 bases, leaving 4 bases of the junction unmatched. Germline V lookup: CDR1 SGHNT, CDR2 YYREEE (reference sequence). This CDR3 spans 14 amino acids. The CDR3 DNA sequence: TGTGCCAGCAGCAGCGGGAGGACTACCTACGAGCAGTACTTC. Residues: CASSSGRTTYEQYF. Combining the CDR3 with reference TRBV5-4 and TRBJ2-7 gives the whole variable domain ETGVTQSPTHLIKTRGQQVTLRCSSQSGHNTVSWYQQALGQGPQFIFQYYREEENGRGNFPPRFSGLQFPNYSSELNVNALELDDSALYLCASSSGRTTYEQYFGPGTRLTVT.

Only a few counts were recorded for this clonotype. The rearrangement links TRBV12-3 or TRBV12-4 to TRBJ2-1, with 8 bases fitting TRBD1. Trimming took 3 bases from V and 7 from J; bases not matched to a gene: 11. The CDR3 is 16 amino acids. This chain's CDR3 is CASSFMVTGERNEQFF. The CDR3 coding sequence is TGTGCCAGCAGTTTTATGGTGACAGGGGAGAGGAATGAGCAGTTCTTC.

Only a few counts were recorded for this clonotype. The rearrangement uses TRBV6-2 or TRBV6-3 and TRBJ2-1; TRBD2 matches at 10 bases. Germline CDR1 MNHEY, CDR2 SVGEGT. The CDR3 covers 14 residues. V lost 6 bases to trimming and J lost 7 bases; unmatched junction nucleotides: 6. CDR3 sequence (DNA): TGTGCCAGCAGCCTGCTAGCGGGAGAGAATGAGCAGTTCTTC. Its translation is CASSLLAGENEQFF.